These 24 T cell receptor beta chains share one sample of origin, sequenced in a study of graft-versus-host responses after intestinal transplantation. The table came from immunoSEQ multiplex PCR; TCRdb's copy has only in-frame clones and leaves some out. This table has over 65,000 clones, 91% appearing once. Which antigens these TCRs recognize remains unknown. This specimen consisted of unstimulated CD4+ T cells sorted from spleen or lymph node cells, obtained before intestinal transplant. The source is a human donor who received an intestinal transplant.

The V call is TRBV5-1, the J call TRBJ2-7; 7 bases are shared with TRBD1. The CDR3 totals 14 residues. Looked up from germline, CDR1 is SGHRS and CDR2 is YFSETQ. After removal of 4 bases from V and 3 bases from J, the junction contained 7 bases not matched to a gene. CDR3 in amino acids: CASSLGTANYEQYF. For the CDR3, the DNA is TGCGCCAGCAGCCTGGGGACAGCGAACTACGAGCAGTACTTC.

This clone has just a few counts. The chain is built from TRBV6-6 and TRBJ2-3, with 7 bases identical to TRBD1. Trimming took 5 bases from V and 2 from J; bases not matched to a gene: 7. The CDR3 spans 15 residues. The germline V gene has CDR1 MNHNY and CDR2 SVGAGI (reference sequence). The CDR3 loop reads CASSVRQGITDTQYF. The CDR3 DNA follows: TGTGCCAGCAGTGTCCGACAGGGTATCACAGATACGCAGTATTTT.

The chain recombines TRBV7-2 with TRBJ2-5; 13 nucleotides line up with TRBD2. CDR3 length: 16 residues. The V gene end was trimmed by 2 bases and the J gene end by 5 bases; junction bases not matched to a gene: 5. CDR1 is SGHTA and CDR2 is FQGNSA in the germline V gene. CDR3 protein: CASSLTSGGAMETQYF. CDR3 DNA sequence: TGTGCCAGCAGCTTAACTAGCGGGGGGGCCATGGAGACCCAGTACTTC.

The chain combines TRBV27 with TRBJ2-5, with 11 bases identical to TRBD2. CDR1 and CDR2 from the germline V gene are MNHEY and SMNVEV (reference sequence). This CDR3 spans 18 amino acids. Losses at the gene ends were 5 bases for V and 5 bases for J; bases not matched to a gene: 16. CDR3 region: CASSTTRGSGGARETQYF. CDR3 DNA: TGTGCCAGCAGTACAACTCGGGGTAGCGGGGGGGCCCGGGAGACCCAGTACTTC.

The CDR3 loop reads CASRPGQGLNYGYTF. CDR3 nucleotides: TGCGCCAGCAGGCCTGGACAGGGACTTAACTATGGCTACACCTTC. The J gene is TRBJ1-2, the V gene TRBV5-1, with 8 positions matching TRBD1. Trimming removed 5 bases from V and 1 base from J; junction bases left unmatched: 7. The CDR3 is 15 residues long. Per the germline V gene, CDR1 is SGHRS and CDR2 is YFSETQ. Full variable domain (missing parts from reference TRBV5-1 and TRBJ1-2): KAGVTQTPRYLIKTRGQQVTLSCSPISGHRSVSWYQQTPGQGLQFLFEYFSETQRNKGNFPGRFSGRQFSNSRSEMNVSTLELGDSALYLCASRPGQGLNYGYTFGSGTRLTVV.

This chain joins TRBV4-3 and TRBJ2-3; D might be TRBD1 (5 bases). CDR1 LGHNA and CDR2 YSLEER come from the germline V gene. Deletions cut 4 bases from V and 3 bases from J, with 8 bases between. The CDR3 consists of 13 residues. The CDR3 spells CASSLSGTDTQYF. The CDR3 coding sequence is TGCGCCAGCAGCCTCTCAGGGACAGATACGCAGTATTTT.

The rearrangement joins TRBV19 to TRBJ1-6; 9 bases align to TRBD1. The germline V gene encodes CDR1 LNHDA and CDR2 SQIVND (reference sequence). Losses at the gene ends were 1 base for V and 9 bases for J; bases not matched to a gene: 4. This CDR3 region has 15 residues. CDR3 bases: TGTGCCAGTAGTATAGGGGACAGGGATGGTTCACCCCTCCACTTT. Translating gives CASSIGDRDGSPLHF.

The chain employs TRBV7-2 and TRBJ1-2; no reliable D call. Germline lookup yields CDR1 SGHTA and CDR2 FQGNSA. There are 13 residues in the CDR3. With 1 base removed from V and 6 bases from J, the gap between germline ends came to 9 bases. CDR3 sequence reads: CASSLVRVDGYTF. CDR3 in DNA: TGTGCCAGCAGCTTAGTGAGGGTTGATGGCTACACCTTC.

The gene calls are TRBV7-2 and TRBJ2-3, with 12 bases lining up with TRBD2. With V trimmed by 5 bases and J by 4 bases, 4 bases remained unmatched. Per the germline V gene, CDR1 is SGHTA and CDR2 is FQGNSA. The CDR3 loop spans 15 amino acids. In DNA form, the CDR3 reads TGTGCCAGCAGCCCGGGACTAGCGGGCGCAGATACGCAGTATTTT. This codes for CASSPGLAGADTQYF.

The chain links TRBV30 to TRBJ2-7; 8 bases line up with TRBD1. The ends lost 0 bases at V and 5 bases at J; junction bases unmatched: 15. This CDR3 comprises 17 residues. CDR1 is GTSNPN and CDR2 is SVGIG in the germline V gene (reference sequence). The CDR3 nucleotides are TGTGCCTGGAGTGTGATCCCCGCCCAGGGGGCTTCGAACGAGCAGTACTTC. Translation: CAWSVIPAQGASNEQYF. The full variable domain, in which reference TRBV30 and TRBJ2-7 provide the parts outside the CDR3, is SQTIHQWPATLVQPVGSPLSLECTVEGTSNPNLYWYRQAAGRGLQLLFYSVGIGQISSEVPQNLSASRPQDRQFILSSKKLLLSDSGFYLCAWSVIPAQGASNEQYFGPGTRLTVT.

CDR3 sequence: CASSPAGGWSGANVLTF. DNA of the CDR3: TGTGCCAGTAGTCCGGCAGGGGGTTGGTCCGGGGCCAACGTCCTGACTTTC. This rearrangement joins TRBV19 to TRBJ2-6; 7 bases are a match to TRBD1. The germline V gene has CDR1 LNHDA and CDR2 SQIVND (reference sequence). The CDR3 totals 17 residues. With V trimmed by 5 bases and J by 4 bases, 11 bases remained unmatched. The full variable domain, rest sourced from reference TRBV19 and TRBJ2-6, is DGGITQSPKYLFRKEGQNVTLSCEQNLNHDAMYWYRQDPGQGLRLIYYSQIVNDFQKGDIAEGYSVSREKKESFPLTVTSAQKNPTAFYLCASSPAGGWSGANVLTFGAGSRLTVL.

The CDR3 spells CAWSQSGVGWQETQYF. DNA of the CDR3: TGTGCCTGGAGTCAGTCAGGGGTGGGGTGGCAAGAGACCCAGTACTTC. The chain is built from TRBV30 and TRBJ2-5, with D maybe TRBD1 (6 bases). V dropped 2 bases and J dropped 2 bases, with 18 bases sitting between them. There are 16 residues in the CDR3. Germline V lookup: CDR1 GTSNPN, CDR2 SVGIG (reference sequence). Drawing the rest from reference TRBV30 and TRBJ2-5, the complete variable domain is SQTIHQWPATLVQPVGSPLSLECTVEGTSNPNLYWYRQAAGRGLQLLFYSVGIGQISSEVPQNLSASRPQDRQFILSSKKLLLSDSGFYLCAWSQSGVGWQETQYFGPGTRLLVL.

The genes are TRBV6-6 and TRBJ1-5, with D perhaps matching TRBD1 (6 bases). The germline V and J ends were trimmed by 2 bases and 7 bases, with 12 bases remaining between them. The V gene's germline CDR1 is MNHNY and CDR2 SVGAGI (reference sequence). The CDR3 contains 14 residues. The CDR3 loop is CASSYVGAEQPQHF. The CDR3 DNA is TGTGCCAGCAGTTACGTGGGGGCTGAACAGCCCCAGCATTTT.

CDR3 amino acids: CASSLELAGGYTDTQYF. In DNA form, the CDR3 reads TGTGCCAGCAGCTTGGAGCTAGCGGGGGGGTACACAGATACGCAGTATTTT. The V and J genes are TRBV5-4 and TRBJ2-3; 12 bases line up with TRBD2. Germline V gene data show CDR1 as SGHNT and CDR2 as YYREEE (reference sequence). Trimming cost V 0 bases and J 2 bases; bases outside gene matches: 4. The CDR3 has 17 residues. The variable domain in full, completed from reference TRBV5-4 and TRBJ2-3, reads ETGVTQSPTHLIKTRGQQVTLRCSSQSGHNTVSWYQQALGQGPQFIFQYYREEENGRGNFPPRFSGLQFPNYSSELNVNALELDDSALYLCASSLELAGGYTDTQYFGPGTRLTVL.

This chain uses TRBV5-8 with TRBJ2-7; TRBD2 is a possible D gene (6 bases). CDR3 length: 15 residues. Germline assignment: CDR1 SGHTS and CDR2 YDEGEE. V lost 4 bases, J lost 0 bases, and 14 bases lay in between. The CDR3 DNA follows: TGTGCCAGCAGCCCGGGCAGGAGGGGCTCCTACGAGCAGTACTTC. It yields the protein CASSPGRRGSYEQYF.

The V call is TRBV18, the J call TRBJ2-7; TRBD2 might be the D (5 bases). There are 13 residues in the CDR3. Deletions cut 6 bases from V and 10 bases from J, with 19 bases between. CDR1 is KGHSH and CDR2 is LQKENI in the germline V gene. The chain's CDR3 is CASSVSGLSNQYF. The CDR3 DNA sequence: TGTGCCAGCTCCGTTTCCGGACTCTCCAACCAGTACTTC.

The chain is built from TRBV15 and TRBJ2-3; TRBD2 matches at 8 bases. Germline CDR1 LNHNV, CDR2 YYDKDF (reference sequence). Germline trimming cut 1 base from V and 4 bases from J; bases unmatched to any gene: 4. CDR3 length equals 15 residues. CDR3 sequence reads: CATSRGLASPDTQYF. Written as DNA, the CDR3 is TGTGCCACCAGCAGAGGACTAGCGAGCCCAGATACGCAGTATTTT.

The CDR3 region is CASSPRTAGPYEQYF. The CDR3 bases are TGTGCCAGCTCACCTAGGACCGCGGGTCCCTACGAGCAGTACTTC. This sequence joins TRBV18 and TRBJ2-7; D is perhaps TRBD2 (5 bases). The CDR3 is 15 residues long. The germline V gene has CDR1 KGHSH and CDR2 LQKENI. V shed 3 bases and J shed 2 bases, with 14 bases lying between them.

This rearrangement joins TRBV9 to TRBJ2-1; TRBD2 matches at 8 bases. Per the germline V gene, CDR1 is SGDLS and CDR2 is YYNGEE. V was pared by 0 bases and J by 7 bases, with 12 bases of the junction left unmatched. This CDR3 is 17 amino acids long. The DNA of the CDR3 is TGTGCCAGCAGCGTAGGATTAGCGGGGCGGGGCCAGAATGAGCAGTTCTTC. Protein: CASSVGLAGRGQNEQFF.

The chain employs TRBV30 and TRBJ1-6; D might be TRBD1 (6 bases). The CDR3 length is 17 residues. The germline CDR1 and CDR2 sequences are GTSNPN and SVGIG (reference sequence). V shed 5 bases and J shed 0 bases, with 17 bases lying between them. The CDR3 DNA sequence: TGTGCCTGGGACAGGAAAGTTGCGAGCTCCTATAATTCACCCCTCCACTTT. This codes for CAWDRKVASSYNSPLHF.

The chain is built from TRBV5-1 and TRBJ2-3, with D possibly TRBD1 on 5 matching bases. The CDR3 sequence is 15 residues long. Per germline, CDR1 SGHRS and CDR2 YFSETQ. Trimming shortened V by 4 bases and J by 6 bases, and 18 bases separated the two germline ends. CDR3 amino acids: CASSARVGAADTQYF. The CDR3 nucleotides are TGCGCCAGCAGCGCCAGGGTAGGGGCGGCGGATACGCAGTATTTT.

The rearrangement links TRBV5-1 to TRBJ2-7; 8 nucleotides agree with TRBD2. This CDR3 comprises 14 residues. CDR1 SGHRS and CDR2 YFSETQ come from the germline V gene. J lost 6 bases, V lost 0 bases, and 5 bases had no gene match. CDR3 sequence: CASSLGTSPREQYF. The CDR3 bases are TGCGCCAGCAGCTTGGGGACTAGCCCTCGCGAGCAGTACTTC.

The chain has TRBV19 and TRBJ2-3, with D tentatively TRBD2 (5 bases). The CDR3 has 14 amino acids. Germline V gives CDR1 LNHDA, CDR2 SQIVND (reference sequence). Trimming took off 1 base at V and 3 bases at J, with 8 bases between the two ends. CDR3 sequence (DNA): TGTGCCAGTAGTATAGCGGGGATGACAGATACGCAGTATTTT. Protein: CASSIAGMTDTQYF.

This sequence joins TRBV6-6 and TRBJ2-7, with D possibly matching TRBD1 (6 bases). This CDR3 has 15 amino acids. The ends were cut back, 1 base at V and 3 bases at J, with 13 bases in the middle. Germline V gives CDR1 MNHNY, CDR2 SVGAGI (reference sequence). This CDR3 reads CASSYFGQGHYEQYF. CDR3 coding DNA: TGTGCCAGCAGTTACTTCGGCCAGGGACACTACGAGCAGTACTTC.